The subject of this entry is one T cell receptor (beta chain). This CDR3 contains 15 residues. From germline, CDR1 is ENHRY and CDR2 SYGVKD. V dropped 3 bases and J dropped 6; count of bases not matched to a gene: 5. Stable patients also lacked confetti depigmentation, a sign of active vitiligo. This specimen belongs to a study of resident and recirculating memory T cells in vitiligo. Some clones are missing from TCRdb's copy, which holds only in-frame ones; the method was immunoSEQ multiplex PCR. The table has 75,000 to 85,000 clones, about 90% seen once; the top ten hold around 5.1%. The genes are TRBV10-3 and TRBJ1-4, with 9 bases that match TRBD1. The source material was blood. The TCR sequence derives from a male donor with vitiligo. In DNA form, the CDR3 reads TGTGCCATCAGTGATGGCAGACAGGGGGATGAAAAACTGTTTTTT. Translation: CAISDGRQGDEKLFF.